Shown below are 12 T cell receptor beta chains from a single sample sequenced in a study of shared clonotypes between healthy human individuals. Sequencing used immunoSEQ multiplex PCR; TCRdb keeps in-frame clones, though not all of them. The sample shows around 750,000 clones, approximately 74% of them seen only once. Sequenced sample: memory CD4+ T cells sorted from blood. The subset: CD45RA-negative fraction. The receptors were gathered from a woman between 25 and 40 years old in good health.

This clone was seen at least ten times. The J gene is TRBJ1-5, the V gene TRBV2; 7 bases agree with TRBD1. Trimming at V came to 7 bases and at J to 5 bases, leaving 5 bases not matched to a gene. The CDR3 is 13 amino acids. CDR1 and CDR2 (germline): SNHLY, FYNNEI. Here the CDR3 DNA reads TGTGCCAGCACCGCAGGGGGGTATCAGCCCCAGCATTTT. This encodes CASTAGGYQPQHF.

CDR3 protein: CASSLASQGAETQYF. DNA of the CDR3: TGTGCCAGCAGCTTAGCGAGTCAGGGGGCTGAGACCCAGTACTTC. V gene TRBV7-2 combines with J gene TRBJ2-5; 8 bases fit TRBD1. The CDR3 extends over 15 amino acids. Unmatched junction bases numbered 5, after V lost 0 bases and J lost 5 bases. From germline, CDR1 is SGHTA and CDR2 FQGNSA.

This sequence joins TRBV2 and TRBJ2-7; 7 bases are a match to TRBD2. The V gene's germline CDR1 is SNHLY and CDR2 FYNNEI. This CDR3 contains 12 residues. V was clipped by 8 bases and J by 2 bases; unmatched bases: 3. CDR3 sequence: CASASGAYEQYF. CDR3 nucleotides: TGTGCCAGCGCTAGCGGAGCCTACGAGCAGTACTTC.

This clone was seen a handful of times. This chain links TRBV18 with TRBJ1-1; D is unresolved. The CDR3 sequence is 12 residues long. Germline V lookup: CDR1 KGHSH, CDR2 LQKENI. V lost 6 bases and J lost 0, with 5 bases in between. The CDR3 sequence: CASSAMNTEAFF. The CDR3 DNA reads TGTGCCAGCTCTGCAATGAACACTGAAGCTTTCTTT.

The chain links TRBV29-1 to TRBJ1-1; possible D gene TRBD1, 5 bases. The CDR3 runs to 11 residues. V was trimmed by 7 bases and J by 8 bases, leaving 14 bases between them. Per germline, CDR1 SQVTM and CDR2 ANQGSEA. The CDR3 protein is CSAGDGREAFF. Written as DNA, the CDR3 is TGCAGCGCTGGGGACGGGCGAGAAGCTTTCTTT.

V usage is TRBV27 and J usage is TRBJ2-4; 8 nucleotides match TRBD1. Germline V gene sequence: CDR1 MNHEY, CDR2 SMNVEV (reference sequence). Trimming took 5 bases from V and 4 from J; bases not matched to a gene: 10. This CDR3 is 16 amino acids long. The CDR3 loop is CASSQPQGAGKNIQYF. DNA for the CDR3: TGTGCCAGCAGTCAACCTCAGGGGGCCGGGAAAAACATTCAGTACTTC.

This rearrangement joins TRBV11-2 to TRBJ1-5; D perhaps matches TRBD1 (5 bases). CDR3 length: 15 residues. Germline V gives CDR1 SGHAT, CDR2 FQNNGV. Trimming shortened V by 5 bases and J by 0 bases, and 11 bases separated the two germline ends. The CDR3 loop reads CASSVGTNSNQPQHF. CDR3 sequence (DNA): TGTGCCAGCAGCGTTGGGACGAATAGCAATCAGCCCCAGCATTTT.

This sequence joins TRBV19 and TRBJ1-5, with a tentative D call TRBD1 (6 bases). Per germline, CDR1 LNHDA and CDR2 SQIVND (reference sequence). The CDR3 loop spans 15 amino acids. V was cut by 8 bases and J by 3 bases, with 17 bases left in between. This CDR3 reads CASYNPGALNQPQHF. In nucleotides, the CDR3 is TGTGCCAGTTATAATCCAGGGGCCCTCAATCAGCCCCAGCATTTT. Full variable domain (outside the CDR3, taken from reference TRBV19 and TRBJ1-5): DGGITQSPKYLFRKEGQNVTLSCEQNLNHDAMYWYRQDPGQGLRLIYYSQIVNDFQKGDIAEGYSVSREKKESFPLTVTSAQKNPTAFYLCASYNPGALNQPQHFGDGTRLSIL.

This clone was observed a handful of times. V usage is TRBV28 and J usage is TRBJ2-7; tentatively, D is TRBD2 (5 bases). V lost 8 bases and J lost 0, with 8 bases in between. This CDR3 region has 12 residues. Germline V CDR1 and CDR2: MDHEN, SYDVKM. Written as DNA, the CDR3 is TGTGCCAGCTTAGCGCTCTCCTACGAGCAGTACTTC. Residues: CASLALSYEQYF.

The J gene is TRBJ2-7, the V gene TRBV5-1; TRBD2 is a possible D gene (6 bases). The CDR3 is 16 residues long. V was cut by 7 bases and J by 0 bases, with 20 bases left in between. CDR1 and CDR2 from the germline V gene are SGHRS and YFSETQ. The CDR3 loop is CASGPGLLAISYEQYF. In nucleotides, the CDR3 is TGCGCCAGCGGCCCCGGGTTGCTAGCGATCTCCTACGAGCAGTACTTC.

The genes are TRBV30 and TRBJ2-7; the match to TRBD1 covers 8 bases. After removal of 5 bases from V and 4 bases from J, the junction contained 4 bases not matched to a gene. Germline loops: CDR1 GTSNPN, CDR2 SVGIG (reference sequence). The CDR3 length is 12 residues. The CDR3 here is CAWGTGPYEQYF. The CDR3 bases are TGTGCCTGGGGGACAGGCCCTTACGAGCAGTACTTC.

The V call is TRBV5-1, the J call TRBJ2-7; the D is unclear. V was cut by 0 bases and J by 0 bases, with 7 bases left in between. The CDR3 sequence is 14 residues long. Germline lookup yields CDR1 SGHRS and CDR2 YFSETQ. CDR3: CASSLGLLSYEQYF. The CDR3, as DNA: TGCGCCAGCAGCTTGGGACTCCTCTCCTACGAGCAGTACTTC.